A selection of T cell receptor beta chains follows, all from one sample in a study of OX40 agonist ivuxolimab in advanced cancers. The protocol was immunoSEQ multiplex PCR, while the TCRdb copy is restricted to in-frame clones and leaves out a portion. The sample comprises some 58,000 clones, 85% of which are singletons, and about 4% rests with the top ten. The sample here was CD4+ or CD8+ T cells sorted from blood, taken in a trial of the OX40 agonist ivuxolimab. All receptors come from an adult with an advanced solid tumor such as melanoma, head and neck, liver or kidney cancer. Each CDR3 is given with its conserved first and last residue. Fields, in order: clone size, V gene, J gene, D gene, CDR3 protein, CDR3 DNA. D genes are given only for firm matches. Only some rows state a clone size, as once, few, many or a class for expanded clones.

once	TRBV7-2	TRBJ2-1	.	CASSSRSSDEQFF	TGTGCCAGCAGCTCACGATCTAGCGATGAGCAGTTCTTC
.	TRBV28	TRBJ2-7	.	CASSFMGGNYEQYF	TGTGCCAGCAGTTTTATGGGCGGAAACTACGAGCAGTACTTC
.	TRBV19	TRBJ2-5	TRBD1	CASSLTGTGGETQYF	TGTGCCAGTAGCCTCACCGGGACAGGGGGAGAGACCCAGTACTTC
.	TRBV7-2	TRBJ1-2	.	CASSLAGDGGYTF	TGTGCCAGCAGCTTAGCAGGGGATGGTGGCTACACCTTC
.	TRBV2	TRBJ2-5	.	CASRSRGSVGEQYF	TGTGCCAGCCGGTCCCGCGGATCCGTTGGGGAGCAGTACTTC
.	TRBV30	TRBJ1-3	.	CAWSSDSRSGNTIYF	TGTGCCTGGAGCTCGGACAGCCGCTCTGGAAACACCATATATTTT
once	TRBV5-4	TRBJ2-3	.	CASSSDLITSTDTQYF	TGTGCCAGCAGCTCCGATCTTATTACTAGCACAGATACGCAGTATTTT
.	TRBV7-2	TRBJ1-2	TRBD1	CASSLDSGTGSSRGYTF	TGTGCCAGCAGCTTAGATTCCGGGACAGGTTCCTCACGGGGCTACACCTTC
.	TRBV4-3	TRBJ1-4	TRBD1	CASSHTGADNEKLFF	TGCGCCAGCAGCCACACAGGGGCGGATAATGAAAAACTGTTTTTT
.	TRBV6-6	TRBJ2-7	.	CASSYGGDGEQYF	TGTGCCAGCAGTTACGGGGGAGACGGGGAGCAGTACTTC
.	TRBV9	TRBJ2-2	.	CASSVANGTVGELFF	TGTGCCAGCAGCGTAGCCAACGGGACGGTCGGGGAGCTGTTTTTT
.	TRBV13	TRBJ2-7	.	CASSVGPEQYF	TGTGCCAGCAGCGTAGGCCCCGAGCAGTACTTC
.	TRBV12-2	TRBJ2-2	.	CASRLQDVNGELFF	TGTGCAAGTCGCTTACAGGACGTCAACGGGGAGCTGTTTTTT
.	TRBV7-2	TRBJ2-6	TRBD2	CASSRAGLATSGANVLTF	TGTGCCAGCAGCCGCGCAGGACTAGCGACCTCTGGGGCCAACGTCCTGACTTTC
.	TRBV4-1	TRBJ2-7	.	CASSQDDREPGYEQYF	TGCGCCAGCAGCCAAGACGACAGAGAACCGGGCTACGAGCAGTACTTC
.	TRBV10-3	TRBJ2-1	.	CAISESINEQFF	TGTGCCATCAGTGAGTCGATTAATGAGCAGTTCTTC
.	TRBV13	TRBJ2-7	.	CASSSRTFGGSYEQYF	TGTGCCAGCAGCTCAAGGACTTTTGGGGGCTCCTACGAGCAGTACTTC
.	TRBV27	TRBJ2-7	TRBD1	CASSFLGQGYEQYF	TGTGCCAGCAGTTTCTTGGGACAGGGCTACGAGCAGTACTTC
.	TRBV5-1	TRBJ2-1	.	CASSLADWHNEQFF	TGCGCCAGCAGCTTGGCGGATTGGCACAATGAGCAGTTCTTC
.	TRBV19	TRBJ2-1	.	CASSILMDNEQFF	TGTGCCAGTAGTATATTAATGGATAATGAGCAGTTCTTC
.	TRBV19	TRBJ1-1	.	CASSLNRGGSEAFF	TGTGCCAGTAGCTTAAACCGCGGGGGGAGTGAAGCTTTCTTT
once	TRBV7-3	TRBJ2-2	.	CASRRGVTGELFF	TGTGCCAGCCGGAGAGGGGTCACCGGGGAGCTGTTTTTT
.	TRBV7-9	TRBJ2-5	.	CASSQETQYF	TGTGCCAGCAGCCAAGAGACCCAGTACTTC
.	TRBV11-2	TRBJ2-5	.	CASSLGGIGTQYF	TGTGCCAGCAGCCTCGGGGGTATTGGGACCCAGTACTTC
few	TRBV9	TRBJ1-1	TRBD1	CASSVLPRGVAFF	TGTGCCAGCAGCGTACTTCCCAGGGGGGTAGCTTTCTTT
.	TRBV6-5	TRBJ2-1	.	CASSYRHEQFF	TGTGCCAGCAGTTACCGCCATGAGCAGTTCTTC
.	TRBV4-3	TRBJ2-7	TRBD2	CASSPGLARTYEQYF	TGCGCCAGCAGCCCCGGACTAGCGAGGACCTACGAGCAGTACTTC
.	TRBV7-2	TRBJ2-7	TRBD2	CASSSVAGIGGYEQYF	TGTGCCAGCAGCTCGGTAGCGGGAATCGGGGGCTACGAGCAGTACTTC
few	TRBV2	TRBJ2-3	TRBD1	CARGGQGGDTQYF	TGTGCCAGGGGGGGACAGGGAGGAGATACGCAGTATTTT
.	TRBV9	TRBJ2-2	.	CASARSGTGELFF	TGTGCCAGTGCTAGGAGTGGCACCGGGGAGCTGTTTTTT
.	TRBV4-1	TRBJ1-6	.	CASSMPKWGRYNSPLHF	TGCGCCAGCAGCATGCCAAAATGGGGACGGTATAATTCACCCCTCCACTTT
.	TRBV2	TRBJ2-3	TRBD2	CATSLAGDTQYF	TGTGCCACCAGCCTAGCGGGAGATACGCAGTATTTT
.	TRBV30	TRBJ1-3	.	CAWSALPVRPSGNTIYF	TGTGCCTGGAGTGCCCTTCCCGTCAGACCCTCTGGAAACACCATATATTTT
.	TRBV25-1	TRBJ2-7	.	CASSERGSYEQYF	TGTGCCAGCAGTGAACGGGGTTCCTACGAGCAGTACTTC
.	TRBV7-6	TRBJ1-5	.	CASSLFPGVGDQPQHF	TGTGCCAGCAGCTTATTCCCCGGCGTGGGTGATCAGCCCCAGCATTTT
.	TRBV4-1	TRBJ2-7	TRBD2	CASSKGLAGGYEQYF	TGCGCCAGCAGCAAGGGACTAGCGGGAGGCTACGAGCAGTACTTC
.	TRBV5-1	TRBJ2-3	TRBD2	CASSNIIAGGDTQYF	TGCGCCAGCAGTAATATCATAGCGGGAGGAGATACGCAGTATTTT
.	TRBV7-8	TRBJ2-7	.	CASSLNYEQYF	TGTGCCAGCAGCCTCAACTACGAGCAGTACTTC
.	TRBV28	TRBJ2-5	.	CASSPPGTDWGETQYF	TGTGCCAGCAGTCCCCCCGGGACGGATTGGGGGGAGACCCAGTACTTC
.	TRBV10-3	TRBJ1-5	.	CAISESNLRVDQPQHF	TGTGCCATCAGTGAGTCGAATCTTCGGGTCGATCAGCCCCAGCATTTT
.	TRBV18	TRBJ1-3	.	CASSPSDISGNTIYF	TGTGCCAGCTCACCAAGCGACATCTCTGGAAACACCATATATTTT
.	TRBV9	TRBJ2-7	.	CASSPPSGTDSYEQYF	TGTGCCAGCAGCCCCCCCTCCGGGACGGACTCCTACGAGCAGTACTTC
.	TRBV28	TRBJ1-6	.	CASRASSYNSPLHF	TGTGCCAGCAGGGCGAGCTCCTATAATTCACCCCTCCACTTT
.	TRBV18	TRBJ2-3	.	CASSDGRQGGSDTQYF	TGTGCCAGCTCCGACGGTAGACAGGGAGGTTCAGATACGCAGTATTTT
.	TRBV28	TRBJ1-5	.	CASTPWRGSNQPQHF	TGTGCCAGCACCCCTTGGAGGGGAAGCAATCAGCCCCAGCATTTT
once	TRBV11-2	TRBJ2-7	TRBD2	CASSLVGLGGYEQYF	TGTGCCAGCAGCTTAGTCGGACTAGGTGGCTACGAGCAGTACTTC
few	TRBV9	TRBJ1-3	.	CASSVSQGTIYF	TGTGCCAGCAGCGTTAGCCAGGGCACCATATATTTT
.	TRBV13	TRBJ2-2	TRBD1	CASSLSSGTGGFNTGELFF	TGTGCCAGCAGCTTAAGTTCCGGGACAGGGGGCTTTAACACCGGGGAGCTGTTTTTT
few	TRBV28	TRBJ1-5	.	CASRPLGQPQHF	TGTGCCAGCAGACCGCTTGGTCAGCCCCAGCATTTT
few	TRBV27	TRBJ1-5	.	CASSFGIGSNQPQHF	TGTGCCAGCAGCTTTGGCATAGGTAGCAATCAGCCCCAGCATTTT
once	TRBV10-3	TRBJ2-6	.	CAISELWEISGANVLTF	TGTGCCATCAGTGAGTTATGGGAGATCTCTGGGGCCAACGTCCTGACTTTC
once	TRBV10-2	TRBJ2-1	.	CASSDWSPSYNEQFF	TGCGCCAGCAGTGACTGGAGTCCTTCCTACAATGAGCAGTTCTTC